The 5 T cell receptor beta chains in this list originate from one sample, sequenced in a study of cytomegalovirus exposure and HLA in healthy donors. A multiplex PCR was run with 60 Vbeta primers and 13 Jbeta primers. Using immunoSEQ multiplex PCR, the repertoire was profiled, and TCRdb retains in-frame clones only, with some absent. The table has 130,000 or so clones, around 80% seen once. Sample: PBMCs. The receptors were sampled from a young man in good health and CMV-seronegative.

The genes are TRBV7-9 and TRBJ2-5; 7 bases line up with TRBD1. In germline, CDR1 is SEHNR, CDR2 FQNEAQ (reference sequence). This CDR3 comprises 14 residues. With V trimmed by 5 bases and J by 2 bases, 5 bases remained unmatched. The CDR3 nucleotides are TGTGCCAGCAGCATACCGGGACAGCAAGAGACCCAGTACTTC. Translating gives CASSIPGQQETQYF.

This clone was seen a handful of times. CDR3 region: CASSEETLANTIYF. As DNA, the CDR3 is TGTGCCAGCAGTGAAGAGACTCTTGCAAACACCATATATTTT. The gene calls are TRBV2 and TRBJ1-3, with D hard to call. Germline CDR1 SNHLY, CDR2 FYNNEI. The CDR3 has 14 residues. Trimming took 1 base from V and 6 from J, leaving 10 bases between them.

The V and J genes are TRBV5-1 and TRBJ2-7; tentatively, D is TRBD1 (6 bases). V gave up 1 base and J gave up 1 base, with 12 bases separating them. The length of the CDR3 is 15 residues. CDR1 and CDR2 (germline): SGHRS, YFSETQ. CDR3 region: CASSLSQGRSYEQYF. DNA of the CDR3: TGCGCCAGCAGCTTGTCTCAGGGGCGGTCCTACGAGCAGTACTTC.

The rearrangement links TRBV5-1 to TRBJ2-1; 7 bases are shared with TRBD1. CDR1 and CDR2 (germline): SGHRS, YFSETQ. Losses at the gene ends were 6 bases for V and 5 bases for J; bases not matched to a gene: 14. There are 16 residues in the CDR3. This chain's CDR3 is CASKLSGTEKNNEQFF. The DNA of the CDR3 is TGCGCCAGCAAGCTTTCCGGGACAGAAAAGAACAATGAGCAGTTCTTC. Together with reference TRBV5-1 and TRBJ2-1, the CDR3 gives the full variable domain: KAGVTQTPRYLIKTRGQQVTLSCSPISGHRSVSWYQQTPGQGLQFLFEYFSETQRNKGNFPGRFSGRQFSNSRSEMNVSTLELGDSALYLCASKLSGTEKNNEQFFGPGTRLTVL.

This chain connects TRBV5-1 to TRBJ1-1; 7 bases are shared with TRBD1. The germline V gene encodes CDR1 SGHRS and CDR2 YFSETQ. The ends lost 0 bases at V and 4 bases at J; junction bases unmatched: 6. The CDR3 covers 15 residues. The CDR3: CASSLAATGTTEAFF. The DNA of the CDR3 is TGCGCCAGCAGCTTGGCCGCGACAGGGACCACTGAAGCTTTCTTT.